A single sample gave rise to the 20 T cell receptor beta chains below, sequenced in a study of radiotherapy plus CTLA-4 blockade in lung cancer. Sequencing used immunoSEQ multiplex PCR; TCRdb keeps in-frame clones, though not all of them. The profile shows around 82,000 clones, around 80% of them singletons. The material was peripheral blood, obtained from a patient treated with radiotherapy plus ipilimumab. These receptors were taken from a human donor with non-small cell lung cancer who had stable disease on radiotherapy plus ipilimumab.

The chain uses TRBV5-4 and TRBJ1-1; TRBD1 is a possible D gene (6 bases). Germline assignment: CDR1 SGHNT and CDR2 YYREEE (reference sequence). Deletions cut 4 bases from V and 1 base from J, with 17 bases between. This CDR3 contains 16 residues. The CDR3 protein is CASSPQRGAGNTEAFF. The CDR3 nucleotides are TGTGCCAGCAGCCCTCAGCGGGGGGCGGGGAACACTGAAGCTTTCTTT.

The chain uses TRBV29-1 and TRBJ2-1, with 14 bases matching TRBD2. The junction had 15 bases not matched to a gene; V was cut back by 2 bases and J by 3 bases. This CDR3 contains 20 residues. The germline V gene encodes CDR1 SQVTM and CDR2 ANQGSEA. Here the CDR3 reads CSVESQRLAGGPKIYNEQFF. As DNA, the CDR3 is TGCAGCGTTGAATCCCAAAGACTAGCGGGGGGGCCGAAAATCTACAATGAGCAGTTCTTC.

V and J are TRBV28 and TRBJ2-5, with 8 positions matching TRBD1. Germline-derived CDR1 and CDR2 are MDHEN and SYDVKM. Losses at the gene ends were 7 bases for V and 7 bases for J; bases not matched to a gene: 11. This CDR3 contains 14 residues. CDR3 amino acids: CASKDPGGAVTQYF. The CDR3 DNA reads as TGTGCCAGCAAGGACCCAGGGGGCGCCGTGACCCAGTACTTC.

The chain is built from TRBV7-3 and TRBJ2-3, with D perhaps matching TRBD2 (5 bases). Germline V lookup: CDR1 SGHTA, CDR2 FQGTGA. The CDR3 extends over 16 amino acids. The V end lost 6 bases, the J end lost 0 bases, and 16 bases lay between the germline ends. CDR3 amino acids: CASSPSTRTSTDTQYF. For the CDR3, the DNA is TGTGCCAGCAGTCCGTCGACCAGGACTAGCACAGATACGCAGTATTTT.

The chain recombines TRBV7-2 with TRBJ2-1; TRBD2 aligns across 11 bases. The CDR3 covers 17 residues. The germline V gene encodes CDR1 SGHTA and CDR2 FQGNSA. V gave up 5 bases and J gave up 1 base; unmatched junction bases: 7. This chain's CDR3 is CASSRSTSGTSYNEQFF. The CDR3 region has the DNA TGTGCCAGCAGCCGCTCGACTAGCGGGACTTCCTACAATGAGCAGTTCTTC. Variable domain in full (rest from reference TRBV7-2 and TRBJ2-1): GAGVSQSPSNKVTEKGKDVELRCDPISGHTALYWYRQSLGQGLEFLIYFQGNSAPDKSGLPSDRFSAERTGGSVSTLTIQRTQQEDSAVYLCASSRSTSGTSYNEQFFGPGTRLTVL.

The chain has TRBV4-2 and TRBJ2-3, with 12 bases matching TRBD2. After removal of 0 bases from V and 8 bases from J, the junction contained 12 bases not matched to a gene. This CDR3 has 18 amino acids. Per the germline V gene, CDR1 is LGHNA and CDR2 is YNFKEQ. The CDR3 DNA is TGTGCCAGCAGCCAAGAGGTTGCGACTAGCGGGAGTCCGCGTACGCAGTATTTT. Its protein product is CASSQEVATSGSPRTQYF.

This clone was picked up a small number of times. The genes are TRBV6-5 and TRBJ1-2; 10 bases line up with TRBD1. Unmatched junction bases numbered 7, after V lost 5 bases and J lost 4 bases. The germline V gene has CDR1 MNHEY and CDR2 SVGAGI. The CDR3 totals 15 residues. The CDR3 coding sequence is TGTGCCAGCAGTGCGACAGGGGGCAATATCTATGGCTACACCTTC. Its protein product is CASSATGGNIYGYTF.

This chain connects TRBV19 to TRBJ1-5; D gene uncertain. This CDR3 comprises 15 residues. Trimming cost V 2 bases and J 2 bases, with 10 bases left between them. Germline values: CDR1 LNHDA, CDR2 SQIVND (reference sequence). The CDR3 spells CASSISLGGNQPQHF. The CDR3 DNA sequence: TGTGCCAGTAGTATAAGTTTGGGCGGCAATCAGCCCCAGCATTTT.

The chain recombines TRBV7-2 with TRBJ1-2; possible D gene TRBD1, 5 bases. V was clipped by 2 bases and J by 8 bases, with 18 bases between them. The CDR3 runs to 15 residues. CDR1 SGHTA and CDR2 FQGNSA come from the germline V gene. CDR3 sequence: CASSLRSGQLGGYTF. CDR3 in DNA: TGTGCCAGCAGCTTACGATCGGGGCAGCTGGGGGGCTACACCTTC.

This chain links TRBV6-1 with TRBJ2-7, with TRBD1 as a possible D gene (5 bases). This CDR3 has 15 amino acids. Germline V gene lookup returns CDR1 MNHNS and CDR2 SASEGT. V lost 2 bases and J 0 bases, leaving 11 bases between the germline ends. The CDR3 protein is CASSEWGASSYEQYF. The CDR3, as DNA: TGTGCCAGCAGTGAATGGGGCGCGAGCTCCTACGAGCAGTACTTC.

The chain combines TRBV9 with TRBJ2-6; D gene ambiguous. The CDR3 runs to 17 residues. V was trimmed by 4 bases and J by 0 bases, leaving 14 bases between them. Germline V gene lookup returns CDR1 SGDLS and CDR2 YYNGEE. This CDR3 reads CASSPSRRLSGANVLTF. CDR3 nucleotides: TGTGCCAGCAGCCCCTCCCGACGCCTCTCTGGGGCCAACGTCCTGACTTTC. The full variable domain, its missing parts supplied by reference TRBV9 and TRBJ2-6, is DSGVTQTPKHLITATGQRVTLRCSPRSGDLSVYWYQQSLDQGLQFLIQYYNGEERAKGNILERFSAQQFPDLHSELNLSSLELGDSALYFCASSPSRRLSGANVLTFGAGSRLTVL.

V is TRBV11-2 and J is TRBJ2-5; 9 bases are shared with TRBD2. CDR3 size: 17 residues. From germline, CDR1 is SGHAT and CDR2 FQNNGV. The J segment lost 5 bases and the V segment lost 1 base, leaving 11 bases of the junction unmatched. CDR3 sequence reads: CASSLGGTSGLGETQYF. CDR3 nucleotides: TGTGCCAGCAGCTTAGGAGGAACTAGCGGGCTAGGGGAGACCCAGTACTTC.

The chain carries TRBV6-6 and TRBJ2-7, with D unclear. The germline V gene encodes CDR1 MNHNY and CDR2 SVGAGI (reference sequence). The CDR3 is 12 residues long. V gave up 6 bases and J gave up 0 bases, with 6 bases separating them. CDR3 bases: TGTGCCAGCAGCGGAAGCTCCTACGAGCAGTACTTC. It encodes CASSGSSYEQYF.

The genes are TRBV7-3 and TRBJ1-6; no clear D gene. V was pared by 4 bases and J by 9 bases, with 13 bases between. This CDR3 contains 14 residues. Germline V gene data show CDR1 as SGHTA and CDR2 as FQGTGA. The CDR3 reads CASSSPGKSSPLHF. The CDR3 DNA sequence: TGTGCCAGCAGCTCACCGGGGAAAAGTTCACCCCTCCACTTT.

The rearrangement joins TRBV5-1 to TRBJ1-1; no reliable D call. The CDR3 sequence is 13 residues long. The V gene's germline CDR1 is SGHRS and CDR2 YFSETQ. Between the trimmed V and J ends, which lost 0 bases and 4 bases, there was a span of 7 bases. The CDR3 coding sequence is TGCGCCAGCAGCTTGGTACCGGGCACTGAAGCTTTCTTT. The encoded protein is CASSLVPGTEAFF. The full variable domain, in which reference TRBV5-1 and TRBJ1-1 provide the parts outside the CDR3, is KAGVTQTPRYLIKTRGQQVTLSCSPISGHRSVSWYQQTPGQGLQFLFEYFSETQRNKGNFPGRFSGRQFSNSRSEMNVSTLELGDSALYLCASSLVPGTEAFFGQGTRLTVV.

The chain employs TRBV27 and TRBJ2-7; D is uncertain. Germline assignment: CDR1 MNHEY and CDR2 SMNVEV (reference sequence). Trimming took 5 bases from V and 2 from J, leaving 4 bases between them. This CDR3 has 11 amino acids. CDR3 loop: CASSTTYEQYF. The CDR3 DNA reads TGTGCCAGCAGTACCACCTACGAGCAGTACTTC.

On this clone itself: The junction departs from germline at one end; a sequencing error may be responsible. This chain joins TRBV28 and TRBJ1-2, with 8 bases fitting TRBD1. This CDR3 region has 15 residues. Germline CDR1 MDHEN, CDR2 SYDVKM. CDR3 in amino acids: CAGRGTGGLNYGYTF. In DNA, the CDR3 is TGTGCCGGCAGGGGTACAGGGGGACTTAACTATGGCTACACCTTC.

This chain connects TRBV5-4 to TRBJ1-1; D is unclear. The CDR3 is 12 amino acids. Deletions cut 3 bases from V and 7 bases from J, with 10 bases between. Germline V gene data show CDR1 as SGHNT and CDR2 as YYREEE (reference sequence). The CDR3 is CASSSPGIEAFF. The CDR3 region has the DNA TGTGCCAGCAGCTCACCCGGAATTGAAGCTTTCTTT. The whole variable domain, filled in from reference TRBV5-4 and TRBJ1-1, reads ETGVTQSPTHLIKTRGQQVTLRCSSQSGHNTVSWYQQALGQGPQFIFQYYREEENGRGNFPPRFSGLQFPNYSSELNVNALELDDSALYLCASSSPGIEAFFGQGTRLTVV.

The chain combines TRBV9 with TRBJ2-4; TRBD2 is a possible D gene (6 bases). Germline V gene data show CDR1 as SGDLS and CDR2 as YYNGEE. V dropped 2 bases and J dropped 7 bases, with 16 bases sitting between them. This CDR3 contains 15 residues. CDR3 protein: CASSVSVGGLNIQYF. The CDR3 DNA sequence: TGTGCCAGCAGCGTGAGTGTGGGGGGACTGAACATTCAGTACTTC. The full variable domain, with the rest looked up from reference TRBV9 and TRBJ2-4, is DSGVTQTPKHLITATGQRVTLRCSPRSGDLSVYWYQQSLDQGLQFLIQYYNGEERAKGNILERFSAQQFPDLHSELNLSSLELGDSALYFCASSVSVGGLNIQYFGAGTRLSVL.

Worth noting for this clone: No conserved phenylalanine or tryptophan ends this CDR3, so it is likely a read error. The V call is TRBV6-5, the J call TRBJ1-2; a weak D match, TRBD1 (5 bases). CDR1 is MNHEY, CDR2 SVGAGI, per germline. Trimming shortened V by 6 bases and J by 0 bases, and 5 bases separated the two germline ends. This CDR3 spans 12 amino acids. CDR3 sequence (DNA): TGTGCCAGCAGAGGGGCTAACTATGGCTACACCCTC. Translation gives CASRGANYGYTL.